The sequence of this TCR beta chain was determined in a study of CD8+CD57+ T cells in acquired aplastic anemia. Study background: DNA per sorted CD4+ or CD8+ sample ranged about 0.19 to 30 ug, averaging roughly 3.3 ug. An average of about 11 million reads for CD4+ cells was obtained from healthy donors.

There are 13 residues in the CDR3. The ends were cut back, 3 bases at V and 14 bases at J, with 14 bases in the middle. Germline CDR1 reads LNHDA; CDR2 reads SQIVND (reference sequence). TCR beta VDJ and CDR3 profiling used genomic DNA as template. MiXCR, applied by TCRdb to the reads, yields one record per CDR3 protein. The sample gives 50,000 to 70,000 distinct CDR3 sequences, about 50% of which show up once; around 2.3% is in the top ten. The chain employs TRBV19 and TRBJ1-6; tentatively, D is TRBD1 (6 bases). Material for sequencing was sorted CD4+, CD8+, or CD8+CD57+ T cells (not recorded which) from PBMCs. The TCR sequence derives from a human donor in good health, serving as a control. CDR3: CASSIRGAEALHF. For the CDR3, the DNA is TGTGCCAGTAGTATTCGGGGGGCAGAGGCCCTCCACTTT. The complete variable domain, with remaining parts taken from reference TRBV19 and TRBJ1-6, reads DGGITQSPKYLFRKEGQNVTLSCEQNLNHDAMYWYRQDPGQGLRLIYYSQIVNDFQKGDIAEGYSVSREKKESFPLTVTSAQKNPTAFYLCASSIRGAEALHFGNGTRLTVT.